What follows are 24 T cell receptor beta chains derived from one specimen sequenced in a study of graft-versus-host responses after intestinal transplantation. Libraries were prepared by immunoSEQ multiplex PCR; TCRdb keeps only in-frame clonotypes and omits some of them. The sample includes about 9,800 clones, more than 75% of them seen just once. The sample was PBMCs, taken just over 42 days after intestinal transplant. All receptors derive from a human patient who received an intestinal transplant, so some T cells may come from the graft donor.

The chain recombines TRBV2 with TRBJ2-2, with D possibly called TRBD1 or TRBD2 (6 bases each). Germline CDR1 is SNHLY and CDR2 is FYNNEI. This CDR3 is built from 19 residues. The V and J ends lost 0 bases and 5 bases respectively, with 22 bases between them. DNA for the CDR3: TGTGCCAGCAGTGAAGCGCTTCTGGGGGGCCAAACCCGTACCGGGGAGCTGTTTTTT. Its protein product is CASSEALLGGQTRTGELFF.

This rearrangement joins TRBV5-6 to TRBJ2-3; D not resolved. This CDR3 has 15 amino acids. Per the germline V gene, CDR1 is SGHDT and CDR2 is YYEEEE. Trimming stripped 0 bases from V and 0 bases from J, with 8 bases between. The CDR3 protein is CASSLDARSTDTQYF. The DNA of the CDR3 is TGTGCCAGCAGCTTGGATGCCCGCAGCACAGATACGCAGTATTTT.

V is TRBV6-1 and J is TRBJ2-7; TRBD2 matches 12 bases. J was trimmed by 3 bases and V by 7 bases; bases with no gene match: 1. From germline, CDR1 is MNHNS and CDR2 SASEGT. The CDR3 covers 13 residues. CDR3 region: CASMTSGGYEQYF. The CDR3, as DNA: TGTGCCAGCATGACTAGCGGGGGCTACGAGCAGTACTTC.

The rearrangement joins TRBV19 to TRBJ2-3; 7 bases match TRBD2. The CDR3 totals 17 residues. Germline-derived CDR1 and CDR2 are LNHDA and SQIVND (reference sequence). Trimming removed 5 bases from V and 3 bases from J; junction bases left unmatched: 14. CDR3 region: CASSYGGRAGRTDTQYF. CDR3 DNA sequence: TGTGCCAGTAGTTATGGAGGGAGGGCTGGTCGAACAGATACGCAGTATTTT.

The chain has TRBV6-5 and TRBJ2-7; weak D call: TRBD2 (6 bases). The germline V gene encodes CDR1 MNHEY and CDR2 SVGAGI. V was clipped by 6 bases and J by 10 bases, with 19 bases between them. This CDR3 has 13 residues. Here the CDR3 reads CASSLGTAQAQYF. For the CDR3, the DNA is TGTGCCAGCAGCCTCGGGACTGCCCAGGCTCAGTACTTC.

V and J are TRBV5-5 and TRBJ1-1, with no clear D. The CDR3 covers 13 residues. Trimming stripped 7 bases from V and 0 bases from J, with 10 bases between. The germline V gene encodes CDR1 SGHKS and CDR2 YYEKEE (reference sequence). CDR3: CASCPSLNTEAFF. In DNA, the CDR3 is TGTGCCAGCTGTCCATCGTTGAACACTGAAGCTTTCTTT.

The table lists this clone with a few counts. This chain joins TRBV27 and TRBJ2-7; weak D call: TRBD2 (6 bases). The germline V gene encodes CDR1 MNHEY and CDR2 SMNVEV (reference sequence). This CDR3 contains 14 residues. V lost 3 bases and J lost 3, with 12 bases in between. The CDR3 nucleotides read TGTGCCAGCAGTTTGGGCGGGATTGTCTACGAGCAGTACTTC. Encoded protein: CASSLGGIVYEQYF.

The chain couples TRBV7-9 to TRBJ1-5; D is uncertain. Germline V gives CDR1 SEHNR, CDR2 FQNEAQ (reference sequence). The CDR3 is made up of 15 amino acids. V lost 4 bases to trimming and J lost 0 bases, with 10 bases between them. CDR3 in amino acids: CASSSSRVSNQPQHF. CDR3 nucleotide sequence: TGTGCCAGCAGCTCCTCGAGGGTTAGCAATCAGCCCCAGCATTTT.

The chain employs TRBV9 and TRBJ2-3; 7 bases map to TRBD1. Germline lookup yields CDR1 SGDLS and CDR2 YYNGEE. The CDR3 runs to 15 residues. V shed 1 base and J 2 bases; nucleotides not matched to a gene: 4. CDR3 coding DNA: TGTGCCAGCAGCGTAAGTGGGACAGTCACAGATACGCAGTATTTT. Amino acid sequence: CASSVSGTVTDTQYF.

V gene TRBV28 combines with J gene TRBJ2-7, with D hard to call. This CDR3 comprises 14 residues. Trimming took off 3 bases at V and 2 bases at J, with 11 bases between the two ends. Germline CDR1 reads MDHEN; CDR2 reads SYDVKM. For the CDR3, the DNA is TGTGCCAGCAGTTTCGGATTGGGTGCCTACGAGCAGTACTTC. It yields the protein CASSFGLGAYEQYF.

V gene TRBV5-5 combines with J gene TRBJ2-7, with D possibly being TRBD2 (5 bases). Trimming left V 3 bases short and J 4 bases short, with 17 bases between. The CDR3 has 15 residues. From germline, CDR1 is SGHKS and CDR2 YYEKEE (reference sequence). The CDR3 DNA follows: TGTGCCAGCAGCTCAGAGGGATCCCCGGTATACGAGCAGTACTTC. The encoded protein is CASSSEGSPVYEQYF.

V gene TRBV2 combines with J gene TRBJ2-7; D remains unclear. CDR3 length: 18 residues. Trimming cost V 2 bases and J 3 bases, with 23 bases left between them. Germline V lookup: CDR1 SNHLY, CDR2 FYNNEI. Here the CDR3 DNA reads TGTGCCAGCAGTGAAAACCCCCCAAGAGTGACTTTGTTCTACGAGCAGTACTTC. Its translation is CASSENPPRVTLFYEQYF.

This rearrangement joins TRBV11-3 to TRBJ2-1; TRBD1 matches at 10 bases. From germline, CDR1 is SGHNT and CDR2 YENEEA. The CDR3 has 14 amino acids. Germline trimming cut 5 bases from V and 7 bases from J; bases unmatched to any gene: 5. This CDR3 is CASSPRTGGNEQFF. The CDR3 DNA follows: TGTGCCAGCAGCCCACGGACAGGGGGGAATGAGCAGTTCTTC.

The rearrangement links TRBV5-1 to TRBJ2-3; TRBD2 matches 8 bases. The germline V gene encodes CDR1 SGHRS and CDR2 YFSETQ. The ends lost 1 base at V and 1 base at J; junction bases unmatched: 5. CDR3 length: 16 residues. The CDR3 nucleotides are TGCGCCAGCAGCTTGCCCGGGGGGGCCGGCACAGATACGCAGTATTTT. Translation: CASSLPGGAGTDTQYF.

This clone appeared a single time. The rearrangement links TRBV28 to TRBJ2-7; 13 bases align to TRBD2. Germline trimming cut 6 bases from V and 1 base from J; bases unmatched to any gene: 3. This CDR3 contains 15 residues. Germline loops: CDR1 MDHEN, CDR2 SYDVKM. CDR3 amino acids: CASSLGLAGSYEQYF. The CDR3 nucleotides read TGTGCCAGCAGCCTGGGACTAGCGGGATCCTACGAGCAGTACTTC.

The chain uses TRBV5-1 and TRBJ2-7; the D call may be TRBD1 or TRBD2 (5 bases each). Per the germline V gene, CDR1 is SGHRS and CDR2 is YFSETQ. There are 15 residues in the CDR3. V was clipped by 0 bases and J by 3 bases, with 13 bases between them. The DNA of the CDR3 is TGCGCCAGCAGCTTGGCCGGGACGGCCCACTACGAGCAGTACTTC. It translates to CASSLAGTAHYEQYF.

This clone was seen only once. The rearrangement uses TRBV5-6 and TRBJ2-7, with TRBD1 as a possible D gene (7 bases). Per the germline V gene, CDR1 is SGHDT and CDR2 is YYEEEE. The CDR3 extends over 14 amino acids. Trimming cost V 4 bases and J 7 bases, with 18 bases left between them. CDR3 region: CASSQGGRPGEQYF. DNA for the CDR3: TGTGCCAGCAGCCAGGGGGGCCGCCCGGGGGAGCAGTACTTC. Drawing the rest from reference TRBV5-6 and TRBJ2-7, the complete variable domain is DAGVTQSPTHLIKTRGQQVTLRCSPKSGHDTVSWYQQALGQGPQFIFQYYEEEERQRGNFPDRFSGHQFPNYSSELNVNALLLGDSALYLCASSQGGRPGEQYFGPGTRLTVT.

V is TRBV11-2 and J is TRBJ2-5, with a weak D call TRBD1 (5 bases). The CDR3 is 13 amino acids. Trimming took 0 bases from V and 9 from J, leaving 11 bases between them. The V gene's germline CDR1 is SGHAT and CDR2 FQNNGV. CDR3 residues: CASSLDPQEAQYF. As DNA, the CDR3 is TGTGCCAGCAGCTTAGATCCACAGGAAGCCCAGTACTTC.

This sequence joins TRBV6-4 and TRBJ2-3; 10 positions agree with TRBD1. This CDR3 comprises 14 residues. CDR1 and CDR2 (germline): MRHNA, SNTAGT. V shed 2 bases and J 4 bases; nucleotides not matched to a gene: 0. CDR3 sequence reads: CASSDGQGADTQYF. The CDR3 DNA sequence: TGTGCCAGCAGTGACGGACAGGGGGCAGATACGCAGTATTTT.

The genes are TRBV5-4 and TRBJ2-1; TRBD2 is a possible D gene (5 bases). This CDR3 comprises 13 residues. CDR1 SGHNT and CDR2 YYREEE come from the germline V gene (reference sequence). V was shortened by 4 bases and J by 8 bases, with 13 bases between the two germline ends. In DNA, the CDR3 is TGTGCCAGCAGCGCCACTAGGCTCCATGAGCAGTTCTTC. This encodes CASSATRLHEQFF. Variable domain in full (rest from reference TRBV5-4 and TRBJ2-1): ETGVTQSPTHLIKTRGQQVTLRCSSQSGHNTVSWYQQALGQGPQFIFQYYREEENGRGNFPPRFSGLQFPNYSSELNVNALELDDSALYLCASSATRLHEQFFGPGTRLTVL.

V usage is TRBV12-5 and J usage is TRBJ2-1; weak D call: TRBD2 (5 bases). V was pared by 8 bases and J by 0 bases, with 8 bases between. Germline V CDR1 and CDR2: LGHNT, FRNRAP. The CDR3 has 13 amino acids. This CDR3 is CASLAPSYNEQFF. The CDR3 nucleotides are TGTGCTAGTCTAGCCCCCTCCTACAATGAGCAGTTCTTC.

This clone was counted once. The chain employs TRBV19 and TRBJ1-2; a possible D gene is TRBD1 (5 bases). Germline V gene data show CDR1 as LNHDA and CDR2 as SQIVND (reference sequence). With 6 bases removed from V and 3 bases from J, the gap between germline ends came to 11 bases. This CDR3 is built from 13 residues. CDR3 DNA: TGTGCCAGTAGCCAACAGGATGACTATGGCTACACCTTC. Translation: CASSQQDDYGYTF.

The chain links TRBV5-4 to TRBJ1-4; D is unresolved. Trimming pared 1 base from V and 4 bases from J, leaving 11 bases between. The CDR3 covers 15 residues. Germline CDR1 is SGHNT and CDR2 is YYREEE (reference sequence). CDR3 sequence (DNA): TGTGCCAGCAGCTTGTTCCCCGGGAATAATGAAAAACTGTTTTTT. Protein product: CASSLFPGNNEKLFF.

The chain carries TRBV5-1 and TRBJ2-5; 10 bases map to TRBD1. Trimming took 0 bases from V and 5 from J; bases not matched to a gene: 4. Per germline, CDR1 SGHRS and CDR2 YFSETQ. The CDR3 has 15 amino acids. The CDR3 coding sequence is TGCGCCAGCAGCTTGGGGGGGACAGGGGATGAGACCCAGTACTTC. Translated, it gives CASSLGGTGDETQYF.